This TCR beta chain was sequenced for a study of control samples from healthy donors and cancer patients. Sequencing used immunoSEQ multiplex PCR; TCRdb keeps in-frame clones, though not all of them. Of about 110,000 clones in the sample, roughly four fifths are singletons; the top ten hold about 5.9%. What was sequenced was blood. The sequence derives from a man aged 18 to 29 in good health.

The CDR3 loop is CATSDFGTGYQETQYF. The CDR3 DNA follows: TGTGCCACCAGTGATTTCGGGACAGGGTACCAAGAGACCCAGTACTTC. V is TRBV24-1 and J is TRBJ2-5; 9 bases match TRBD1. The CDR3 consists of 16 residues. The germline gives CDR1 KGHDR, CDR2 SFDVKD. Losses at the gene ends were 1 base for V and 0 bases for J; bases not matched to a gene: 2.